This T cell receptor beta chain derives from a study of blood T cell repertoires in COVID-19. The overall study: Italy, Spain and the United States were the sources of the convalescent and acute COVID-19 samples.

Some clones are missing from TCRdb's copy, which holds only in-frame ones; the method was immunoSEQ multiplex PCR. The data show over 300,000 clones, 85% seen once. The CDR3 extends over 15 amino acids. V shed 2 bases and J 0 bases; nucleotides not matched to a gene: 3. Germline V gene lookup returns CDR1 LNHDA and CDR2 SQIVND (reference sequence). The sequence was obtained from a human donor in a cohort sampled during active COVID-19. What was sequenced was peripheral blood. The rearrangement uses TRBV19 and TRBJ1-1, with 7 bases matching TRBD1. CDR3 sequence: CASSIRGGLNTEAFF. As DNA, the CDR3 is TGTGCCAGTAGTATACGAGGGGGCCTGAACACTGAAGCTTTCTTT.